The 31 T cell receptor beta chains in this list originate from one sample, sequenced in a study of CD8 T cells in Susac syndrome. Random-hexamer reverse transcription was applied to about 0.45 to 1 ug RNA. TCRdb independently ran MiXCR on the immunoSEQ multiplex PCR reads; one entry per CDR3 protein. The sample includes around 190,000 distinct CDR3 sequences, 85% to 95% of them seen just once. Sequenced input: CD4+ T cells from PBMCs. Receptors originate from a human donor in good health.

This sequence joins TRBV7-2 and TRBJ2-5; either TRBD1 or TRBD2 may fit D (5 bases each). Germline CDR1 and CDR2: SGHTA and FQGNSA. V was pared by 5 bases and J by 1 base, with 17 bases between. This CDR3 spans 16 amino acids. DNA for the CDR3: TGTGCCAGCAGCCTCCGACCCGGGGCAGGCCAAGAGACCCAGTACTTC. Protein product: CASSLRPGAGQETQYF.

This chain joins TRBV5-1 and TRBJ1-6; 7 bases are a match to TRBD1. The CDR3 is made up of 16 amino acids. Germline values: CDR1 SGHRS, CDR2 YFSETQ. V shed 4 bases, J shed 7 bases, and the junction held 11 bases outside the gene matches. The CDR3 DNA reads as TGCGCCAGCAGCCTAGCTTTGGCAGGGGGAAATTCACCCCTCCACTTT. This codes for CASSLALAGGNSPLHF.

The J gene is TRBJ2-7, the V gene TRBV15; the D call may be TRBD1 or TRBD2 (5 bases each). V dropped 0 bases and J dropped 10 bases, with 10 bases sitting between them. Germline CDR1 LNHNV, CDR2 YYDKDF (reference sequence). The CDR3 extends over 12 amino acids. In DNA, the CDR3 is TGTGCCACCAGCAGAGATAATGGGGGACAGTACTTC. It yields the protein CATSRDNGGQYF.

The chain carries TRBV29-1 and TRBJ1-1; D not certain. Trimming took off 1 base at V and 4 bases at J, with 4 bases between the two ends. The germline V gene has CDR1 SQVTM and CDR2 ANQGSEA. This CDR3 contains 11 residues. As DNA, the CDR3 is TGCAGCGTTGAAGGGCGCACTGAAGCTTTCTTT. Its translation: CSVEGRTEAFF.

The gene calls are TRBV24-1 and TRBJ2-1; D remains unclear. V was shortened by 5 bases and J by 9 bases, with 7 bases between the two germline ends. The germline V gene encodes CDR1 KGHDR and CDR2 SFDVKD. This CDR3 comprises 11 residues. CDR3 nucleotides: TGTGCCACCAGTGGGACGGGTGAGCAGTTCTTC. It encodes CATSGTGEQFF.

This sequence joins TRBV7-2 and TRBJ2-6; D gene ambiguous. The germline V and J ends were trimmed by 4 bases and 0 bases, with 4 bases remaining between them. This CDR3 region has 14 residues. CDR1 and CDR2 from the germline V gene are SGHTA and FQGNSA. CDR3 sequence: CASSSISGANVLTF. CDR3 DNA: TGTGCCAGCAGCTCTATCTCTGGGGCCAACGTCCTGACTTTC.

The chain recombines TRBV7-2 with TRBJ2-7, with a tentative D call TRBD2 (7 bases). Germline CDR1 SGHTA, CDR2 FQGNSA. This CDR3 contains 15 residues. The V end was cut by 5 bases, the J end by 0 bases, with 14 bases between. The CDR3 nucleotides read TGTGCCAGCAGCACGGACAGCGGGGTCTCCTACGAGCAGTACTTC. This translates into CASSTDSGVSYEQYF.

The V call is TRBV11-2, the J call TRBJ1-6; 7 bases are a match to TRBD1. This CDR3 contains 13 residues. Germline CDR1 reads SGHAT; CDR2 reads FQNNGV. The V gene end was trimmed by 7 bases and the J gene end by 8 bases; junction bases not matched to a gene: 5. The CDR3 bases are TGTGCCAGCACACCCACAGGGGATTCACCCCTCCACTTT. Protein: CASTPTGDSPLHF.

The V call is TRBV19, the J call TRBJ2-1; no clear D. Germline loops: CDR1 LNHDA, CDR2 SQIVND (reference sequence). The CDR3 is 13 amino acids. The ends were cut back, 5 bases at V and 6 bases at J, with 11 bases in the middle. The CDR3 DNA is TGTGCCAGTAGTCCCTCGGAAAGCAATGAGCAGTTCTTC. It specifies CASSPSESNEQFF.

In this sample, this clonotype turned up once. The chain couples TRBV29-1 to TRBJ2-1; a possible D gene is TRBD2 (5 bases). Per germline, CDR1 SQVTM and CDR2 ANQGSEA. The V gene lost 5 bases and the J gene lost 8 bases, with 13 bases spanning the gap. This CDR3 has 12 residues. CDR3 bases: TGCAGCGTTCTACTAGGGTTCGATGAGCAGTTCTTC. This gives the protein CSVLLGFDEQFF.

CDR3 DNA: TGTGCCAGCAGACAGACAGCCTCTGGAAACACCATATATTTT. Translation gives CASRQTASGNTIYF. The chain has TRBV6-2 or TRBV6-3 and TRBJ1-3; D is possibly TRBD1 (5 bases). The germline gives CDR1 MNHEY, CDR2 SVGEGT. V was trimmed by 6 bases and J by 0 bases, leaving 9 bases between them. This CDR3 has 14 amino acids.

For the CDR3, the DNA is TGCAGCGCCACCACAGGGGGGGGAGGCGGCAATCAGCCCCAGCATTTT. Encoded protein: CSATTGGGGGNQPQHF. The chain employs TRBV20-1 and TRBJ1-5, with TRBD1 identical over 8 bases. The germline V gene encodes CDR1 DFQATT and CDR2 SNEGSKA (reference sequence). The CDR3 has 16 residues.

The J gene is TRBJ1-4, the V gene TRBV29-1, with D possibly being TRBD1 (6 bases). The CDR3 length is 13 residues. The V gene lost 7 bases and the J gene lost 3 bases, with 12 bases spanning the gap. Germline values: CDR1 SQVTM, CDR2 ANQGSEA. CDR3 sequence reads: CSAMGAANEKLFF. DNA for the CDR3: TGCAGCGCAATGGGGGCCGCTAATGAAAAACTGTTTTTT.

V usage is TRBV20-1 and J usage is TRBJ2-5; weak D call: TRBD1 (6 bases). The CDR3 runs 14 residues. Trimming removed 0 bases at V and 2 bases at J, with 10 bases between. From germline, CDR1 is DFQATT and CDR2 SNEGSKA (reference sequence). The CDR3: CSARDGQWQETQYF. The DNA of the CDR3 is TGCAGTGCTAGAGATGGACAGTGGCAAGAGACCCAGTACTTC.

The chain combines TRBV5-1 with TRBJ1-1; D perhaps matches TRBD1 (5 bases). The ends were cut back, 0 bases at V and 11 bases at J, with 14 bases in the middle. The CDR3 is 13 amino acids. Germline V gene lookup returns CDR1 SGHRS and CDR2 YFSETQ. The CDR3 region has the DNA TGCGCCAGCAGCTTGGAGAACCCCCAGGGTGCTTTCTTT. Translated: CASSLENPQGAFF. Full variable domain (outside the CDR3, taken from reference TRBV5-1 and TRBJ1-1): KAGVTQTPRYLIKTRGQQVTLSCSPISGHRSVSWYQQTPGQGLQFLFEYFSETQRNKGNFPGRFSGRQFSNSRSEMNVSTLELGDSALYLCASSLENPQGAFFGQGTRLTVV.

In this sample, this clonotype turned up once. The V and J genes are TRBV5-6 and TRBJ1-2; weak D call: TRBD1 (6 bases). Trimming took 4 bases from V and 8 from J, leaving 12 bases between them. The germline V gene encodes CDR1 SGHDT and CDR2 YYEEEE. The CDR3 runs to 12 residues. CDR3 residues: CASSPTGMGYTF. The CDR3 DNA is TGTGCCAGCAGCCCAACAGGGATGGGCTACACCTTC.

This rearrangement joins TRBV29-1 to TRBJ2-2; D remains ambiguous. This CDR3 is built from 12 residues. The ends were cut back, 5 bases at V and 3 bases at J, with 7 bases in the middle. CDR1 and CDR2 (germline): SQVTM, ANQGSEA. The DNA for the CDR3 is TGCAGCGTTAGATTCTACACCGGGGAGCTGTTTTTT. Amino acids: CSVRFYTGELFF.

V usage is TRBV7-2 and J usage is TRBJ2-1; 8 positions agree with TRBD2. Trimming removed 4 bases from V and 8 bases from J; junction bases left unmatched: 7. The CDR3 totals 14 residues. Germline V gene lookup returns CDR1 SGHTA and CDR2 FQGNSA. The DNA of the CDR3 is TGTGCCAGCAGCTCGCCGGGACTAGTGGATGAGCAGTTCTTC. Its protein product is CASSSPGLVDEQFF.

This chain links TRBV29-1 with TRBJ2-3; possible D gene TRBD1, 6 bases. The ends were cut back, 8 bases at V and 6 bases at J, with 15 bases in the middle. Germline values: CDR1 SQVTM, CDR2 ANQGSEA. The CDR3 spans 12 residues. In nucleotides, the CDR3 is TGCAGCTCCACGGTGGGGGCGGATACGCAGTATTTT. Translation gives CSSTVGADTQYF.

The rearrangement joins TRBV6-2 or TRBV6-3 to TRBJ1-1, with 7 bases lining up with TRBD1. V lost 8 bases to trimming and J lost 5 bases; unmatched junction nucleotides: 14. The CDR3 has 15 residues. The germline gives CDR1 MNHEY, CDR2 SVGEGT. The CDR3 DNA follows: TGTGCCAGCGAAGGACAGGACTCCTGGAAGACTGAAGCTTTCTTT. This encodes CASEGQDSWKTEAFF.

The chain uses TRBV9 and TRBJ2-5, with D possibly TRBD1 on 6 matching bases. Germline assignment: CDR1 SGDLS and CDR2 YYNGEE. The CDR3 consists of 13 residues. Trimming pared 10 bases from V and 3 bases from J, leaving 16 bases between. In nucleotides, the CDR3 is TGTGCCTGTTCATGGGGGCCCGAAGAGACCCAGTACTTC. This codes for CACSWGPEETQYF.

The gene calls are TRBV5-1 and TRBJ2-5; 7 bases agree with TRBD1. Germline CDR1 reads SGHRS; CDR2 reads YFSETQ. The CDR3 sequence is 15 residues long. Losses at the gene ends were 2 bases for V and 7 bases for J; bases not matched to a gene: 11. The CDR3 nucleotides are TGCGCCAGCAGCTTTGATACAGGGGCGGCCGGGACCCAGTACTTC. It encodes CASSFDTGAAGTQYF.

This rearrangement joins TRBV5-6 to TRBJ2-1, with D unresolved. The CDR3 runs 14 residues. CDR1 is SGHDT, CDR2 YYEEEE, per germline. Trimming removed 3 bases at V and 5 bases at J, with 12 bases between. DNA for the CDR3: TGTGCCAGCAGCTCGGCTAGACGCGACAATGAGCAGTTCTTC. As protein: CASSSARRDNEQFF.

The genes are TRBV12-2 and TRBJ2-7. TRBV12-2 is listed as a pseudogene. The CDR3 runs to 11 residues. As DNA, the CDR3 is TGTGCAAGTCGGGGTACCTACGAGCAGTACGTC. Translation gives CASRGTYEQYV.

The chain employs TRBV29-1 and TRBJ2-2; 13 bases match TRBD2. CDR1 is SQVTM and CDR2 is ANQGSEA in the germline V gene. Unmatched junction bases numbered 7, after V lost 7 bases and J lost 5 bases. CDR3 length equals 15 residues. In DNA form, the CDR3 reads TGCAGCGGGAGACTAGCGGGAGGAGGGACCGGGGAGCTGTTTTTT. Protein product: CSGRLAGGGTGELFF.

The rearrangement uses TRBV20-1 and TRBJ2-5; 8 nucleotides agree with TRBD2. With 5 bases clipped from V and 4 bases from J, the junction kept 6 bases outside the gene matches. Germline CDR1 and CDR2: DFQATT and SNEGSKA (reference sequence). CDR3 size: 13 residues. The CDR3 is CSAPWRGAETQYF. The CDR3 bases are TGCAGTGCTCCCTGGCGGGGGGCAGAGACCCAGTACTTC.

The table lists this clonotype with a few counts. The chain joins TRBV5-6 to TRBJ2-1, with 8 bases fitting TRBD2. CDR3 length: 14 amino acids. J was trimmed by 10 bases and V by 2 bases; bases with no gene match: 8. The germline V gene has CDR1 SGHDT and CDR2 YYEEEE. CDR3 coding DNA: TGTGCCAGCAGCTTAGGTCTAGCGGGCGGGGAGCAGTTCTTC. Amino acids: CASSLGLAGGEQFF. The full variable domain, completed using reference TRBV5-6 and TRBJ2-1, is DAGVTQSPTHLIKTRGQQVTLRCSPKSGHDTVSWYQQALGQGPQFIFQYYEEEERQRGNFPDRFSGHQFPNYSSELNVNALLLGDSALYLCASSLGLAGGEQFFGPGTRLTVL.

CDR3 region: CSARRGESYGYTF. The DNA of the CDR3 is TGCAGTGCTAGACGGGGGGAAAGCTATGGCTACACCTTC. The genes are TRBV20-1 and TRBJ1-2, with D maybe TRBD1 (5 bases). CDR3 length equals 13 residues. Deletions cut 2 bases from V and 4 bases from J, with 11 bases between. Looked up from germline, CDR1 is DFQATT and CDR2 is SNEGSKA (reference sequence).

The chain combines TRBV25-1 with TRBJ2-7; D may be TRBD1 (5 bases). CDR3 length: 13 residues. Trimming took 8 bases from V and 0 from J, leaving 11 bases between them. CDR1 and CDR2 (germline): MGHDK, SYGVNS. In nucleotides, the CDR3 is TGTGCCAGCGGAGTGACAGACTCCTACGAGCAGTACTTC. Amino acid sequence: CASGVTDSYEQYF.

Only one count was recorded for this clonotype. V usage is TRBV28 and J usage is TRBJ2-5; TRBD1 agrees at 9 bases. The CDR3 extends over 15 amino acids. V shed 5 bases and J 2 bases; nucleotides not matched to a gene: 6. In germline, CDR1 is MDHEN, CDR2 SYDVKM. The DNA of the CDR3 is TGTGCCAGCAGTGGGACAGGGACGGTGCAAGAGACCCAGTACTTC. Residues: CASSGTGTVQETQYF.

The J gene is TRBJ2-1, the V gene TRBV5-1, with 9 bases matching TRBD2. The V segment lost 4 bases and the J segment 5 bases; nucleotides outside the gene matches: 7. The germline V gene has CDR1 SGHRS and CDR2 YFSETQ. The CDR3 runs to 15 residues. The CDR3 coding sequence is TGCGCCAGCAGCCCGAGCGGGAGGCCACACAATGAGCAGTTCTTC. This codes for CASSPSGRPHNEQFF. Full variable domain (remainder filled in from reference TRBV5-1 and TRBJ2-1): KAGVTQTPRYLIKTRGQQVTLSCSPISGHRSVSWYQQTPGQGLQFLFEYFSETQRNKGNFPGRFSGRQFSNSRSEMNVSTLELGDSALYLCASSPSGRPHNEQFFGPGTRLTVL.